This T cell receptor (beta chain) was obtained from a study of T cell responses to AZD1222 COVID-19 vaccine. Looking at the study overall: The analysis combined second doses at about 4 or about 12 weeks.

Only in-frame clones appear in the TCRdb table, and some are missing; sequencing was by immunoSEQ multiplex PCR. The table has under 60,000 clones, around four fifths seen once. V lost 11 bases, J lost 0 bases, and 13 bases stayed unmatched. Germline V lookup: CDR1 LNHDA, CDR2 SQIVND (reference sequence). The CDR3 extends over 16 amino acids. This specimen consisted of peripheral blood, obtained on day 0 of AZD1222 vaccination. The sequence was obtained from an adult in good health. The chain joins TRBV19 to TRBJ1-5, with 7 bases aligning to TRBD1. The CDR3 spells CASWGQNRDSNQPQHF. CDR3 nucleotides: TGTGCCTCCTGGGGACAGAACAGGGATAGCAATCAGCCCCAGCATTTT.